This T cell receptor beta chain was profiled in a study of T cell responses to AZD1222 COVID-19 vaccine. Study context: Second-dose recipients at about 4 or about 12 weeks were treated as one pooled group.

Measured with immunoSEQ multiplex PCR; TCRdb has only the in-frame clones, and not every one. The sample yields about 150,000 clones, 93% seen once. CDR3 length: 16 amino acids. V shed 4 bases and J shed 3 bases, with 17 bases lying between them. From germline, CDR1 is SGHRS and CDR2 YFSETQ. Regarding the study as a whole: Baseline serostatus was positive in only six AZD1222 recipients.

Note on this clone: Its antigen is unknown.

This chain links TRBV5-1 with TRBJ1-5, with a tentative D call TRBD1 (6 bases). This receptor was obtained from an adult in good health. The material sequenced was peripheral blood, taken on day 0 of AZD1222 vaccination. CDR3 in amino acids: CASSPGSTGANQPQHF. DNA for the CDR3: TGCGCCAGCAGCCCCGGGTCCACGGGGGCCAATCAGCCCCAGCATTTT.